This T cell receptor beta chain appears in the sequencing data of a study of cytomegalovirus exposure and HLA in healthy donors. Primers: 60 Vbeta forward and 13 Jbeta reverse. Clones were sequenced by immunoSEQ multiplex PCR, and TCRdb holds only the in-frame ones, with some missing. The sample yields roughly 150,000 clones, 65% to 85% seen once. Regarding this clone: Its antigen remains unknown.

Trimming removed 4 bases from V and 0 bases from J, with 10 bases in between. There are 14 residues in the CDR3. Study-wide results and limits: Cytomegalovirus association was assigned to 170 or so TCR beta chains. A missense DCLRE1C variant was associated with V- and J-gene trimming of TCR beta chains in a later analysis, and an independent cohort replicated the association. As a later analysis showed, several of the most significant clusters appeared to be linked to common viral pathogens. In a later analysis, at a false discovery rate of 0.05, roughly 16,000 TCR beta sequences matched HLA alleles.

This TCR came from a man aged 30 to 45 in good health and CMV-seronegative. The chain links TRBV5-3 to TRBJ2-5, with unresolved D. TRBV5-3 is given ORF status, its function remaining uncertain. The sequenced material came from PBMCs. The CDR3 here is CARSPLSDQETQYF. The CDR3 nucleotides read TGTGCCAGAAGCCCTCTTTCGGACCAAGAGACCCAGTACTTC.